This entry describes one T cell receptor (beta chain). These data belong to a study of blood T cell repertoires in COVID-19. Study-wide background: In each case, the material was cDNA or gDNA derived from T cells, B-cell-depleted T cells, or PBMCs.

How the authors handled the data: Using reference gene primer amplification, nucleated cell counts were estimated. The data were produced by immunoSEQ multiplex PCR, yet TCRdb's version contains in-frame clones alone and is incomplete. The DNA gave D and trimming, while V, J and clone size come from that table. The sample lists roughly 260,000 clones; around nine tenths were seen once. The germline V gene has CDR1 SGHAT and CDR2 FQNNGV. V shed 4 bases and J 1 base; nucleotides not matched to a gene: 9. The CDR3 length is 17 residues. While infection was still active, Seattle patients were enrolled and then followed longitudinally.

The sample comprised peripheral blood. The chain combines TRBV11-2 with TRBJ2-5; 10 positions match TRBD2. This TCR was recovered from a woman aged 30 to 39 with COVID-19, enrolled during active disease. CDR3 region: CASSYARTSGAQETQYF. CDR3 DNA: TGTGCCAGCAGCTATGCTCGGACTAGCGGAGCCCAAGAGACCCAGTACTTC.